The rows below give T cell receptor beta chains drawn from one sample of a study of graft-versus-host responses after intestinal transplantation. Clones were sequenced by immunoSEQ multiplex PCR, and TCRdb holds only the in-frame ones, with some missing. This sample has nearly 20,000 clones, with around nine tenths found just once. The sample was PBMCs, taken about 240 days after intestinal transplant. The receptors derive from a human patient who received an intestinal transplant, so some T cells may come from the graft donor. The CDR3 runs from the conserved cysteine through the conserved F or W. A D gene is named only where the DNA matches it firmly. A clone size is listed for some rows: how often the clone was seen (once, few, many), or a class if it is expanded.

d_gene: NA; len: 16; v_gene: TRBV4-1; j_gene: TRBJ1-6; abundance: NA; CDR3nt: TGCGCCAGCAGCCAAGATGGTCTTGGGGGAATTTCACCCCTCCACTTT; CDR3aa: CASSQDGLGGISPLHF
d_gene: NA; len: 17; v_gene: TRBV9; j_gene: TRBJ2-5; abundance: NA; CDR3nt: TGTGCCAGCAGCGTAGGAAGCAGGCCACCATTGGGAGAGACCCAGTACTTC; CDR3aa: CASSVGSRPPLGETQYF
d_gene: TRBD1; len: 16; v_gene: TRBV19; j_gene: TRBJ1-5; abundance: NA; CDR3nt: TGTGCCAGTAGTTCACAATGGGACAGGGGGAATCAGCCCCAGCATTTT; CDR3aa: CASSSQWDRGNQPQHF
d_gene: TRBD1; len: 17; v_gene: TRBV19; j_gene: TRBJ1-2; abundance: NA; CDR3nt: TGTGCCAGTAGCCAGAGGACAGGGGCTGGGGTTATCTATGGCTACACCTTC; CDR3aa: CASSQRTGAGVIYGYTF
d_gene: TRBD2; len: 16; v_gene: TRBV7-8; j_gene: TRBJ2-7; abundance: NA; CDR3nt: TGTGCCAGCAGCCACCTGGGCGGGGGGGAGGCCTACGAGCAGTACTTC; CDR3aa: CASSHLGGGEAYEQYF
d_gene: TRBD1; len: 16; v_gene: TRBV9; j_gene: TRBJ2-3; abundance: NA; CDR3nt: TGTGCCAGCAGCCTGCGACAGGGGTTCTCCACAGATACGCAGTATTTT; CDR3aa: CASSLRQGFSTDTQYF
d_gene: TRBD2; len: 16; v_gene: TRBV25-1; j_gene: TRBJ2-1; abundance: NA; CDR3nt: TGTGCCAGTACTGAATCTCTAACGGGAGGGGTTAGCGAGCAGTTCTTC; CDR3aa: CASTESLTGGVSEQFF
d_gene: NA; len: 14; v_gene: TRBV28; j_gene: TRBJ1-6; abundance: NA; CDR3nt: TGTGCCAGCAGTTTAACAGGGCAAAATTCACCCCTCCACTTT; CDR3aa: CASSLTGQNSPLHF
d_gene: NA; len: 15; v_gene: TRBV9; j_gene: TRBJ2-6; abundance: NA; CDR3nt: TGTGCCAGCAGCGTGATGAACGGAGGGGCCAACGTCCTGACTTTC; CDR3aa: CASSVMNGGANVLTF
d_gene: NA; len: 17; v_gene: TRBV11-3; j_gene: TRBJ1-1; abundance: NA; CDR3nt: TGTGCCAGCAGCTTAGATAGGGCAGGGTCCTTTGGCACTGAAGCTTTCTTT; CDR3aa: CASSLDRAGSFGTEAFF
d_gene: NA; len: 13; v_gene: TRBV7-9; j_gene: TRBJ1-1; abundance: NA; CDR3nt: TGTGCCAGCAGCTCTAACAGGGTTACTGAAGCTTTCTTT; CDR3aa: CASSSNRVTEAFF
d_gene: TRBD1; len: 16; v_gene: TRBV4-1; j_gene: TRBJ2-2; abundance: few; CDR3nt: TGCGCCAGCAGCCAGGACAGGGAAGGGGCCACCGGGGAGCTGTTTTTT; CDR3aa: CASSQDREGATGELFF
d_gene: TRBD2; len: 13; v_gene: TRBV29-1; j_gene: TRBJ2-1; abundance: NA; CDR3nt: TGCAGCTTTTCGAGCGGGGGGGACGATGAGCAGTTCTTC; CDR3aa: CSFSSGGDDEQFF
d_gene: TRBD1; len: 15; v_gene: TRBV6-5; j_gene: TRBJ1-1; abundance: NA; CDR3nt: TGTGCCAGCAGTTCCCTGGGACAGGGGGTGTTTGAAGCTTTCTTT; CDR3aa: CASSSLGQGVFEAFF
d_gene: NA; len: 12; v_gene: TRBV15; j_gene: TRBJ2-3; abundance: few; CDR3nt: TGTGCCACCAGCAGATATGCGGATACGCAGTATTTT; CDR3aa: CATSRYADTQYF
d_gene: TRBD2; len: 16; v_gene: TRBV15; j_gene: TRBJ2-1; abundance: NA; CDR3nt: TGTGCCACCAGCGTCGGGACTAGCGGGGGGGCCAATGAGCAGTTCTTC; CDR3aa: CATSVGTSGGANEQFF
d_gene: NA; len: 12; v_gene: TRBV5-4; j_gene: TRBJ1-2; abundance: NA; CDR3nt: TGTGCCAGCAGGGAGGGGGATTTTGGCTACACCTTC; CDR3aa: CASREGDFGYTF
d_gene: NA; len: 13; v_gene: TRBV30; j_gene: TRBJ1-2; abundance: NA; CDR3nt: TGTGCCTGGAGCGTCACCGAGACATCTGGCTACACCTTC; CDR3aa: CAWSVTETSGYTF
d_gene: NA; len: 16; v_gene: TRBV11-2; j_gene: TRBJ2-5; abundance: NA; CDR3nt: TGTGCCAGCAGCTCCACCTTCAGGGTGGAAAGGGAGACCCAGTACTTC; CDR3aa: CASSSTFRVERETQYF
d_gene: NA; len: 13; v_gene: TRBV9; j_gene: TRBJ2-4; abundance: NA; CDR3nt: TGTGCCAGCAGCGTAGACGCAGAAAACATTCAGTACTTC; CDR3aa: CASSVDAENIQYF
d_gene: TRBD2; len: 17; v_gene: TRBV6-4; j_gene: TRBJ2-3; abundance: NA; CDR3nt: TGTGCCAGCAGCGTAGCTCTAGCGGGGGGGTTTACAGATACGCAGTATTTT; CDR3aa: CASSVALAGGFTDTQYF
d_gene: NA; len: 12; v_gene: TRBV28; j_gene: TRBJ1-2; abundance: NA; CDR3nt: TGTGCCAGCAGTTTATCCGACTATGGCTACACCTTC; CDR3aa: CASSLSDYGYTF
d_gene: NA; len: 18; v_gene: TRBV19; j_gene: TRBJ2-1; abundance: NA; CDR3nt: TGTGCCAGTAGTAAGGCTTCTCTACACGAACATTCCTACAATGAGCAGTTCTTC; CDR3aa: CASSKASLHEHSYNEQFF
d_gene: NA; len: 13; v_gene: TRBV7-9; j_gene: TRBJ1-1; abundance: NA; CDR3nt: TGTGCCAGCAGCTCAGGGTTAGATGAGGAAGCTTTCTTT; CDR3aa: CASSSGLDEEAFF
d_gene: NA; len: 14; v_gene: TRBV5-6; j_gene: TRBJ1-4; abundance: few; CDR3nt: TGTGCCAGCAGCTTGGGGCAGCTTAATGAAAAACTGTTTTTT; CDR3aa: CASSLGQLNEKLFF
d_gene: TRBD1; len: 14; v_gene: TRBV2; j_gene: TRBJ2-7; abundance: NA; CDR3nt: TGTGCCAGCAGGCATGGGACAGGGGGATACGAGCAGTACTTC; CDR3aa: CASRHGTGGYEQYF
d_gene: NA; len: 12; v_gene: TRBV9; j_gene: TRBJ1-1; abundance: NA; CDR3nt: TGTGCCAGCAGCGTAAGGGACACTGAAGCTTTCTTT; CDR3aa: CASSVRDTEAFF
d_gene: NA; len: 14; v_gene: TRBV12-5; j_gene: TRBJ1-1; abundance: NA; CDR3nt: TGTGCTAGTGGTTTGTCAGGCGTGAACACTGAAGCTTTCTTT; CDR3aa: CASGLSGVNTEAFF
d_gene: NA; len: 13; v_gene: TRBV6-1; j_gene: TRBJ1-1; abundance: NA; CDR3nt: TGTGCCACTCGCAGGGGAATGAACACTGAAGCTTTCTTT; CDR3aa: CATRRGMNTEAFF
d_gene: TRBD2; len: 18; v_gene: TRBV7-6; j_gene: TRBJ2-5; abundance: NA; CDR3nt: TGTGCCAGCAGCTTAGGGGGACTAGCGGGGGCGCTACAAGAGACCCAGTACTTC; CDR3aa: CASSLGGLAGALQETQYF
d_gene: NA; len: 15; v_gene: TRBV5-6; j_gene: TRBJ1-1; abundance: NA; CDR3nt: TGTGCCAGCAGCCCCCCGGCTGGGTGTATGACTGAAGCTTTCTTT; CDR3aa: CASSPPAGCMTEAFF
d_gene: NA; len: 18; v_gene: TRBV13; j_gene: TRBJ1-2; abundance: NA; CDR3nt: TGTGCCAGCAGCCCCAGGGCGCCGATCCGGAGTCTAGGGAGTGGCTACACCTTC; CDR3aa: CASSPRAPIRSLGSGYTF
d_gene: NA; len: 14; v_gene: TRBV6-1; j_gene: TRBJ1-5; abundance: NA; CDR3nt: TGTGCCAGCGGATACTCCTATAGCAATCAGCCCCAGCATTTT; CDR3aa: CASGYSYSNQPQHF